Listed below are T cell receptor beta chains from one sample, sequenced in a study of neurological immune-mediated disorders. TCRdb independently ran MiXCR on the 5' RACE reads; one entry per CDR3 protein. The sample contains around 61,000 distinct CDR3 sequences, about 5% of which appear only once. Material for sequencing was PBMCs. These TCRs come from a human donor with multiple sclerosis. The donor label of this sample is uncertain. Each CDR3 is given with its conserved first and last residue.

v_gene	j_gene	CDR3aa
TRBV5-1	TRBJ2-5	CASSLGAGEETQYF
TRBV2	TRBJ2-1	CASSHSIGAGDIISYNEQFF
TRBV20-1	TRBJ1-4	CSARLSGTGEKLFF
TRBV9	TRBJ2-1	CASSVDFSRPNEQFF
TRBV29-1	TRBJ1-1	CSGESGAEAFF
TRBV5-1	TRBJ2-3	CASSLWGTDTQYF
TRBV10-3	TRBJ2-7	CAISGGDGGSYEQYF
TRBV20-1	TRBJ2-2	CSARDRGRGYTGELFF
TRBV4-1	TRBJ2-2	CASSQVQTVAGELFF
TRBV9	TRBJ2-2	CASSVGGGDTGELFF
TRBV10-3	TRBJ1-4	CAISRTGAANEKLFF
TRBV7-9	TRBJ1-1	CASSFSRGNTEAFF
TRBV5-5	TRBJ1-6	CASSQGQGSSYNSPLHF
TRBV9	TRBJ1-6	CASSGSSSYNSPLHF
TRBV11-2	TRBJ2-1	CASSLGLQRGDHEQFF
TRBV29-1	TRBJ2-7	CSVEGFSGEQYF
TRBV7-2	TRBJ2-7	CASSSTVGFWGAIF
TRBV7-8	TRBJ2-5	CASSPWDRKETQYF
TRBV12-3/TRBV12-4	TRBJ2-4	CASSLTWGRWYF
TRBV5-6	TRBJ1-1	CASSRSGGWNTEAFF
TRBV15	TRBJ1-2	CATSPRDRVNYGYTF
TRBV5-1	TRBJ2-2	CASSLELASTGELFF
TRBV20-1	TRBJ2-1	CSARASSGSYNEQFF
TRBV7-9	TRBJ2-3	CASSLGGQGTAQYF
TRBV6-1	TRBJ2-7	CASSLGTGPSYEQYF
TRBV6-4	TRBJ2-1	CASSGNPGVGEQFF
TRBV12-3/TRBV12-4	TRBJ1-1	CASSLVPREAEAFF
TRBV5-1	TRBJ2-2	CASSPSGRGINTGELFF
TRBV20-1	TRBJ2-1	CSATGGLTSVGWGEQFF
TRBV18	TRBJ1-1	CASSPGGGDTEAFF
TRBV9	TRBJ1-2	CASSPRDGGGGYTF
TRBV21-1	TRBJ2-2	CASAKLGSTDTGELFF
TRBV9	TRBJ2-3	CASSVTANTDTQYF
TRBV4-1	TRBJ2-3	CASSRLGGGAPDTQYF
TRBV6-6	TRBJ1-1	CACGGLNTEAFF
TRBV5-6	TRBJ1-3	CASSLPVDASGNTIYF
TRBV6-5	TRBJ1-4	CAIGQGPTNEKLFF
TRBV11-2	TRBJ2-4	CASSPTGLSAKNIQYF
TRBV29-1	TRBJ2-2	CSVFTGELFF
TRBV10-3	TRBJ1-5	CAIKDPGQGVGQPQHF
TRBV5-1	TRBJ2-1	CASSIGQGPHNEQFF
TRBV18	TRBJ2-3	CASSPMGATDTQYF
TRBV7-8	TRBJ1-2	CASTTNPVYGYTF
TRBV9	TRBJ2-1	CASSVDRGSDNEQFF
TRBV5-1	TRBJ1-1	CASSLSRTGGPRDTEAFF
TRBV20-1	TRBJ1-1	CSAPAPVNTEAFF
TRBV6-2/TRBV6-3	TRBJ2-3	CASSHSPDTQYF
TRBV7-9	TRBJ2-4	CASTPGGGGSKNIQYF
TRBV7-8	TRBJ1-2	CASSLEGTNEYGYTF
TRBV4-1	TRBJ2-6	CASSITGASSGANVLTF